This T cell receptor beta chain was sequenced during a study of cytomegalovirus exposure and HLA in healthy donors. Study-wide findings and caveats: What a later analysis reportedly showed was that an Asian-associated ancestry cluster had fewer N-insertions than the approximately 700-donor mean.

In the PCR, 60 Vbeta and 13 Jbeta primers were used. Produced via immunoSEQ multiplex PCR; TCRdb's table is partial and in-frame only. Of 120,000 or so clones listed, roughly 86% are singletons. Comment on this clone: Its specificity is not known.

This CDR3 has 16 amino acids. The V gene end was trimmed by 5 bases and the J gene end by 6 bases; junction bases not matched to a gene: 13. From germline, CDR1 is SGHDT and CDR2 YYEEEE. The TCR sequence derives from a man in his forties in good health and CMV-seronegative. This chain links TRBV5-6 with TRBJ2-3; 9 bases are shared with TRBD2. The source material was PBMCs. The CDR3 region is CASSWDWASGVDTQYF. The DNA of the CDR3 is TGTGCCAGCAGTTGGGATTGGGCTAGCGGGGTGGATACGCAGTATTTT.